The entry below gives a single T cell receptor beta chain sequence along with its context. Its antigen specificity is not known. There are no base qualities to consult, and no much larger clone falls within one base. The sample belongs to a study of shared clonotypes between healthy human individuals (dated by TCRdb to the early 2020s). General notes on the study: Two women and a few men aged 18 to 49 years were included in the cohort. Per donor, three plates each were used for CD4 naive and CD4 memory, two for CD8 naive, and one for CD8 memory. To estimate repertoire size and how much clonotype sharing occurs between individuals, the study deeply sequenced the blood TCR repertoires of five healthy adults. To increase sequencing depth and limit assay-specific biases, different laboratories used diverse techniques to prepare libraries and sequence TCR repertoires. Per donor, leukapheresis produced somewhere between about 0.94 and 8.9 billion PBMCs. Results the study describes overall, beyond this receptor: Even with the large sequencing depth, rarefaction of the sorted-subset datasets indicated that sequencing was incomplete. Compared with non-shared clonotypes, the clonotypes found in all four sorted-subset donors had higher generation probabilities. Because the study included only a small number of donors, the genetic and exposure-history diversity represented was limited. Based on pairwise subsampling, the degree of clonotype sharing among donors was expected to be affected by sequencing depth. Sampling was restricted to blood, and TCR repertoires in tissues likely differ from the TCR repertoires found in blood. When a few donors were compared, the shared fraction of clonotypes was about 5% for naive CD4, approximately 3.3% for naive CD8, 2.3% for memory CD4, and 0.4% for memory CD8. Naive subsets generally had larger estimated clonotype richness than memory subsets did.

From its cysteine to its phenylalanine, the CDR3 spans 13 amino acids. Left in the record is the CDR3 DNA by itself, 39 bases read in frame from the first base. After removal of 8 bases from V and 0 bases from J, the junction retains 4 bases not matched to a gene. The germline V gene encodes CDR1 SQVTM and CDR2 ANQGSEA. Healthy HIV-negative adults with no recently reported acute infections or vaccinations were included as donors. All donors were Caucasian adults living in Nashville, Tennessee, USA. CD4+ T cells were enriched by magnetic negative selection, after which naive cells were positively selected on CD45RA and the negative fraction was taken as the memory subset. After blood collection by leukapheresis, PBMCs were isolated using Ficoll-Histopaque density gradient centrifugation and then cryopreserved in the vapor phase of liquid nitrogen. Analytical flow cytometry was used to check the purity and quantity of every magnetically sorted T cell population. Each sorted fraction had its genomic DNA isolated and then quantified by UV absorbance on a Nanodrop 2000c.

TCR CDR3 regions were amplified from genomic DNA by multiplex PCR using the deep immunoSEQ assay. Genomic DNA extracted from each cell subset was distributed evenly over all wells of several immunoSEQ 96-well plates, and each plate served as one replicate. For sorted subsets, each replicate PCR was loaded with 200 ng genomic DNA, equivalent to some 27,000 T cell genomes. Purified libraries were measured with a Qubit 3.0 fluorometer, size-checked on a Bioanalyzer 2100, and measured again with the KAPA Library Quantification kit. Every immunoSEQ 96-well plate was sequenced on a separate single-read 150-cycle Illumina NextSeq 550 flow cell. As for the authors' bioinformatics: The immunoSEQ output contained only junctional sequences without quality scores, so filtering could not match that applied to full-length reads. To assign V/J genes and CDR3, sequences were annotated against IMGT germline references using PyIR, a Python wrapper for IgBLAST v1.9. Any read was removed if the V/J assignment was weak (E-value above 1e-6), the CDR3 was missing, or the read contained stop codons, out-of-frame junctions, or ambiguous translated residues. V3J clonotypes were defined as sequences sharing the same inferred V gene, J gene, and CDR3 amino acid sequence. The percentage overlap between two repertoires was calculated by dividing the number of shared unique clonotypes by the size of the smaller repertoire. Three approaches were used to assess repertoire richness: RTK rarefaction, the Chao1 estimator, and Recon v2.1 estimates of unobserved clonotypes. For all TCRbeta clonotypes obtained by the gDNA method from a few donors, generation probabilities were computed with OLGA. Imported from immuneACCESS, the table was reduced by TCRdb to in-frame sequences with V and J called. These copies leave out some clones; in studies compared against another copy, an unresolved V gene accounts for under half, and the cause of the remainder is not known. D and trimming come from the DNA, and the V and J calls and clone size come from that table. This sample lists approximately 330,000 clones; around 70% were detected once. Of the sample, about 10% falls within the top ten clones.

The sample taken for sequencing was memory CD4+ T cells sorted from blood. The cell subset or site tag for this specimen amounts to: CD45RA-negative fraction. The sequence came from a man aged 25 to 40 in good health. This chain is built from TRBV29-1 and TRBJ2-3, with 8 bases aligning to TRBD1. The CDR3 protein sequence reads: CSKGQGSTDTQYF. The sequenced DNA: TGCAGCAAAGGACAGGGTAGCACAGATACGCAGTATTTT.